The 22 T cell receptor beta chains listed next were all sequenced from one sample in a study. The sorted Tregs were CD4+CD25+CD127-/low cells. The TRBV12-4/TRBJ1-2 clonotypes were amplified using barcode primers with ligated adaptors. One entry per CDR3 protein results from TCRdb running MiXCR on the multiplex PCR reads. The table records about 900 distinct CDR3 sequences, 5.9% of them present only once. The material sequenced was tumor-infiltrating Tregs sorted from the breast tumor. The receptor source for this set is a female donor with breast cancer.

Sample share makes this clonotype medium-sized (0.01 to 0.1%). The rearrangement uses TRBV12-3 or TRBV12-4 and TRBJ1-2, with D maybe TRBD1 (5 bases). Deletions cut 5 bases from V and 8 bases from J, with 15 bases between. The CDR3 extends over 13 amino acids. This CDR3 is CASSPFQRGGYTF. Here the CDR3 DNA reads TGTGCCAGCAGTCCCTTCCAAAGGGGCGGCTACACCTTC.

In this sample, this clonotype is large. The CDR3 loop reads CASSFEAGQNYGYTF. In nucleotides, the CDR3 is TGTGCCAGCAGTTTTGAGGCAGGGCAAAACTATGGCTACACCTTC. The chain combines TRBV12-3 or TRBV12-4 with TRBJ1-2; the D gene is possibly TRBD1 (5 bases). The V and J ends lost 3 bases and 2 bases respectively, with 13 bases between them. The CDR3 covers 15 residues.

This clonotype qualifies as large. The rearrangement links TRBV12-3 or TRBV12-4 to TRBJ1-2, with unresolved D. The V end lost 5 bases, the J end lost 8 bases, and 12 bases lay between the germline ends. The CDR3 spans 12 residues. CDR3 region: CASSAGLSGYTF. DNA of the CDR3: TGTGCCAGCAGTGCCGGACTCTCCGGCTACACCTTC.

This clonotype qualifies as medium-sized. The chain carries TRBV12-3 or TRBV12-4 and TRBJ1-2, with TRBD1 as a possible D gene (5 bases). V lost 5 bases, J lost 5 bases, and 12 bases lay in between. This CDR3 has 13 residues. The CDR3 sequence is CASSNDRLYGYTF. The CDR3 DNA reads TGTGCCAGCAGTAACGACAGACTATATGGCTACACCTTC.

This clonotype showed up many times. The chain joins TRBV12-3 or TRBV12-4 to TRBJ1-2, with D hard to call. The CDR3 is 12 residues long. Trimming removed 7 bases from V and 7 bases from J, with 13 bases in between. Here the CDR3 reads CASNNLGRGYTF. The CDR3 bases are TGTGCCAGCAATAATTTAGGGCGTGGCTACACCTTC.

This clonotype is medium-sized by share. J is TRBJ1-2 and V is TRBV12-3 or TRBV12-4; D not certain. This CDR3 is built from 12 residues. The V and J ends lost 5 bases and 3 bases respectively, with 7 bases between them. This chain's CDR3 is CASSMGYYGYTF. The CDR3 coding sequence is TGTGCCAGCAGTATGGGCTACTATGGCTACACCTTC.

This clonotype is medium-sized in the sample. The rearrangement joins TRBV12-3 or TRBV12-4 to TRBJ1-2, with D possibly TRBD1 on 6 matching bases. V lost 6 bases and J 3 bases, leaving 11 bases between the germline ends. The CDR3 loop spans 13 amino acids. The CDR3 loop is CASRPQGDYGYTF. The CDR3 DNA follows: TGTGCCAGCAGGCCACAGGGTGACTATGGCTACACCTTC.

Within the sample, this clonotype is medium-sized. The chain combines TRBV12-3 or TRBV12-4 with TRBJ1-2, with D unresolved. The CDR3 is 12 residues long. V shed 2 bases and J shed 1 base, with 2 bases lying between them. The CDR3 is CASSLYNYGYTF. The CDR3 region has the DNA TGTGCCAGCAGTTTATATAACTATGGCTACACCTTC.

Only a few counts were recorded for this clonotype. The chain links TRBV12-3 or TRBV12-4 to TRBJ1-2; 7 nucleotides line up with TRBD1. The CDR3 has 14 residues. Trimming cost V 5 bases and J 2 bases; bases outside gene matches: 5. CDR3 bases: TGTGCCAGCAGTCTTGGACAGGCAAACTATGGCTACACCTTC. This encodes CASSLGQANYGYTF.

This clonotype is classed as medium-sized. The J gene is TRBJ1-2, the V gene TRBV12-3 or TRBV12-4; possible D gene TRBD1, 5 bases. The V and J ends lost 1 base and 4 bases respectively, with 7 bases between them. This CDR3 contains 13 residues. The CDR3 nucleotides read TGTGCCAGCAGTTTAGGGACACTCTATGGCTACACCTTC. Protein sequence: CASSLGTLYGYTF.

This clonotype ranks as large. The CDR3 sequence is CASSPQTGYGYTF. In nucleotides, the CDR3 is TGTGCCAGCAGTCCTCAGACAGGGTATGGCTACACCTTC. This chain links TRBV12-3 or TRBV12-4 with TRBJ1-2; 7 bases agree with TRBD1. After removal of 5 bases from V and 5 bases from J, the junction contained 5 bases not matched to a gene. The length of the CDR3 is 13 residues.

This clonotype is deemed medium-sized. CDR3 residues: CASSYYSTGTYTF. The CDR3 coding sequence is TGTGCCAGCAGTTACTACTCCACCGGGACCTACACCTTC. The chain is built from TRBV12-3 or TRBV12-4 and TRBJ1-2, with D tentatively TRBD1 (5 bases). Between the trimmed V and J ends, which lost 4 bases and 10 bases, there was a span of 16 bases. The CDR3 runs to 13 residues.

This clonotype counts as large. The chain joins TRBV12-3 or TRBV12-4 to TRBJ1-2; the D is unclear. The CDR3 contains 13 residues. Trimming stripped 11 bases from V and 2 bases from J, with 15 bases between. The DNA for the CDR3 is TGTGCCGTAAAGAGATGGGTGAACTATGGCTACACCTTC. Residues: CAVKRWVNYGYTF.

In this sample, this clonotype is large. J is TRBJ1-2 and V is TRBV12-3 or TRBV12-4, with D uncertain. The length of the CDR3 is 12 residues. Trimming shortened V by 6 bases and J by 6 bases, and 11 bases separated the two germline ends. The CDR3 coding sequence is TGTGCCAGCAGGCAAGGGTTCGATGGCTACACCTTC. Translating gives CASRQGFDGYTF.

Relative to its sample, this clonotype is large. The chain joins TRBV12-3 or TRBV12-4 to TRBJ1-2; 8 bases match TRBD1. V gave up 4 bases and J gave up 6 bases; unmatched junction bases: 4. The CDR3 consists of 13 residues. CDR3 DNA sequence: TGTGCCAGCAGTTATACGACAGGGGATGGCTACACCTTC. It yields the protein CASSYTTGDGYTF.

This clonotype is labeled medium-sized (0.01 to 0.1%). V gene TRBV12-3 or TRBV12-4 combines with J gene TRBJ1-2; TRBD1 might be the D (6 bases). V lost 6 bases and J lost 3, with 17 bases in between. CDR3 length: 15 residues. The CDR3 bases are TGTGCCAGCAGCCCATCTACAGGGATCTACTATGGCTACACCTTC. Protein: CASSPSTGIYYGYTF.

Relative to its sample, this clonotype is medium-sized. The J gene is TRBJ1-2, the V gene TRBV12-3 or TRBV12-4; 7 bases fit TRBD1. The V gene end was trimmed by 4 bases and the J gene end by 8 bases; junction bases not matched to a gene: 4. This CDR3 comprises 12 residues. The CDR3: CASSSGQRGYTF. For the CDR3, the DNA is TGTGCCAGCAGTTCGGGACAGCGGGGCTACACCTTC.

This clonotype ranks as large. The V and J genes are TRBV12-3 or TRBV12-4 and TRBJ1-2; TRBD1 is a possible D gene (6 bases). V lost 5 bases, J lost 7 bases, and 23 bases lay in between. This CDR3 contains 16 residues. CDR3 loop: CASSPTGSRTYGGYTF. The DNA for the CDR3 is TGTGCCAGCAGTCCTACAGGGTCTCGCACTTATGGTGGCTACACCTTC.

By share of the sample, this clonotype is medium-sized (0.01 to 0.1%). The chain couples TRBV12-3 or TRBV12-4 to TRBJ1-2; D ambiguous. This CDR3 is built from 16 residues. Trimming removed 5 bases at V and 3 bases at J, with 19 bases between. The CDR3 sequence: CASSRTDARSHYGYTF. Here the CDR3 DNA reads TGTGCCAGCAGTAGAACGGACGCAAGATCCCACTATGGCTACACCTTC.

The gene calls are TRBV12-3 or TRBV12-4 and TRBJ1-2; possible D gene TRBD1, 5 bases. V lost 2 bases and J 2 bases, leaving 6 bases between the germline ends. The CDR3 runs to 13 residues. The CDR3 spells CASSLSGNYGYTF. The CDR3 coding sequence is TGTGCCAGCAGTTTATCAGGGAACTATGGCTACACCTTC.

This clonotype is medium-sized (0.01 to 0.1%) in the sample. The V gene is TRBV12-3 or TRBV12-4, the J gene TRBJ1-2; TRBD1 is a possible D gene (5 bases). With 8 bases removed from V and 5 bases from J, the gap between germline ends came to 15 bases. CDR3 size: 13 residues. The CDR3 coding sequence is TGTGCCAGCTGCCAGACAAGGGGTTATGGCTACACCTTC. As protein: CASCQTRGYGYTF.

This clonotype is medium-sized (0.01 to 0.1%) in the sample. The rearrangement uses TRBV12-3 or TRBV12-4 and TRBJ1-2; no clear D. Trimming stripped 3 bases from V and 8 bases from J, with 13 bases between. This CDR3 comprises 13 residues. CDR3 nucleotides: TGTGCCAGCAGTTTGGGCACCTTCGGCGGCTACACCTTC. Protein: CASSLGTFGGYTF.